Each of the 8 T cell receptor beta chains below was sequenced from the same sample in a study of shared clonotypes between healthy human individuals. Method: immunoSEQ multiplex PCR; TCRdb's copy keeps in-frame clones and lacks some. Among fewer than 2.5 million clones, approximately 93% were seen once, and the ten largest hold around 0.4%. The sample comprised naive CD4+ T cells from PBMCs. Stated subset: CD45RA+ positively selected. The receptors shown here come from a man between 18 and 35 years old in good health. Some clones in this sample may be carry-over from other donors' samples.

The gene calls are TRBV10-3 and TRBJ2-7; TRBD2 matches at 8 bases. Trimming at V came to 3 bases and at J to 4 bases, leaving 8 bases not matched to a gene. The CDR3 covers 15 residues. Germline CDR1 is ENHRY and CDR2 is SYGVKD. CDR3: CAISDFGTRTYEQYF. The CDR3 coding sequence is TGTGCCATCAGTGACTTCGGGACTAGGACTTACGAGCAGTACTTC.

The gene calls are TRBV28 and TRBJ2-1; D unclear. This CDR3 is built from 14 residues. Germline CDR1 and CDR2: MDHEN and SYDVKM. Trimming stripped 11 bases from V and 8 bases from J, with 22 bases between. In DNA, the CDR3 is TGTGCCGCTCTTCCCCCGGGTTATGGGCATGAGCAGTTCTTC. It translates to CAALPPGYGHEQFF.

In its sample, this clone was seen once. V usage is TRBV11-2 and J usage is TRBJ2-2; no clear D. The length of the CDR3 is 16 residues. V was shortened by 4 bases and J by 0 bases, with 12 bases between the two germline ends. CDR1 is SGHAT and CDR2 is FQNNGV in the germline V gene. As DNA, the CDR3 is TGTGCCAGCAGCTCGGCCCTCCTCGCGAACACCGGGGAGCTGTTTTTT. This translates into CASSSALLANTGELFF. Full variable domain (outside the CDR3, taken from reference TRBV11-2 and TRBJ2-2): EAGVAQSPRYKIIEKRQSVAFWCNPISGHATLYWYQQILGQGPKLLIQFQNNGVVDDSQLPKDRFSAERLKGVDSTLKIQPAKLEDSAVYLCASSSALLANTGELFFGEGSRLTVL.

This clone has a handful of counts. The chain uses TRBV6-5 and TRBJ1-1; D gene unclear. Germline CDR1 MNHEY, CDR2 SVGAGI. CDR3 length: 12 amino acids. Between the trimmed V and J ends, which lost 5 bases and 6 bases, there was a span of 10 bases. The CDR3 is CASSEPGSEAFF. The CDR3 DNA sequence: TGTGCCAGCAGTGAACCAGGTTCTGAAGCTTTCTTT.

This chain joins TRBV7-8 and TRBJ1-2; D gene unclear. CDR1 and CDR2 from the germline V gene are SGHVS and FQNEAQ. With 1 base removed from V and 6 bases from J, the gap between germline ends came to 18 bases. The CDR3 runs to 16 residues. CDR3 sequence reads: CASSLVGEPEAHGYTF. In DNA form, the CDR3 reads TGTGCCAGCAGCTTAGTGGGAGAGCCGGAAGCGCATGGCTACACCTTC. Complete variable domain (other parts from reference TRBV7-8 and TRBJ1-2): GAGVSQSPRYKVAKRGQDVALRCDPISGHVSLFWYQQALGQGPEFLTYFQNEAQLDKSGLPSDRFFAERPEGSVSTLKIQRTQQEDSAVYLCASSLVGEPEAHGYTFGSGTRLTVV.

This chain links TRBV7-2 with TRBJ1-2, with D hard to call. Per the germline V gene, CDR1 is SGHTA and CDR2 is FQGNSA. V was shortened by 2 bases and J by 1 base, with 5 bases between the two germline ends. CDR3 length equals 13 residues. This CDR3 is CASSLLNNYGYTF. CDR3 sequence (DNA): TGTGCCAGCAGCTTATTAAATAACTATGGCTACACCTTC.

The chain carries TRBV10-3 and TRBJ1-5; 7 bases fit TRBD1. Looked up from germline, CDR1 is ENHRY and CDR2 is SYGVKD. The J segment lost 4 bases and the V segment lost 2 bases, leaving 5 bases of the junction unmatched. There are 15 residues in the CDR3. For the CDR3, the DNA is TGTGCCATCAGTGAGCCCGGACAGGTTAATCAGCCCCAGCATTTT. This sequence encodes CAISEPGQVNQPQHF.

The V gene is TRBV4-2, the J gene TRBJ2-2; D may be TRBD1 or TRBD2 (5 bases each). V lost 0 bases and J lost 4, with 18 bases in between. The length of the CDR3 is 18 residues. Germline V CDR1 and CDR2: LGHNA, YNFKEQ. The DNA for the CDR3 is TGTGCCAGCAGCCAAGATGCCCGGGACGGCACTTTCACCGGGGAGCTGTTTTTT. Translating gives CASSQDARDGTFTGELFF.